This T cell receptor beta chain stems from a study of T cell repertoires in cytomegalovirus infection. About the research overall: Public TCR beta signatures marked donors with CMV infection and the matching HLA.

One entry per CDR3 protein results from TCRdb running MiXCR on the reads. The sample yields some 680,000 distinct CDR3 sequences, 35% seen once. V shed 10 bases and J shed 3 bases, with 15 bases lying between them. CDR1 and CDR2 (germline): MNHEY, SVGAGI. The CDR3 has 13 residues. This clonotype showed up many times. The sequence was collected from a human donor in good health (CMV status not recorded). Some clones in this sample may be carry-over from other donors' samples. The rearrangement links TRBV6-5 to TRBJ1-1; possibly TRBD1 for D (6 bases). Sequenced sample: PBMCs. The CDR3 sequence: CAIFWTDYTEAFF. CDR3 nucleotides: TGTGCCATTTTCTGGACAGATTACACTGAAGCTTTCTTT.